This TCR beta chain derives from a study of T-cell reconstitution after alpha-beta-depleted transplantation in children. This CDR3 is built from 15 residues. The V gene's germline CDR1 is DFQATT and CDR2 SNEGSKA (reference sequence). Turning to this clonotype: The junction and the germline gene differ at one end; a read error may be behind it.

Molecular barcoding with unique molecular identifiers was used for the TCRbeta library. TCRdb re-analysed the PCR reads in MiXCR, keeping a single row per CDR3 protein. Here the sample spans hundreds of thousands of distinct CDR3 sequences, about 10% being singletons. J is TRBJ2-1 and V is TRBV20-1, with 8 bases lining up with TRBD2. The sample was PBMCs from the stem cell graft donor, taken from the stem cell graft. The sequence came from a human donor who donated a stem cell graft to a child with acute myeloid leukemia. CDR3 protein: CCARDSLAGYNEQFF. The CDR3, as DNA: TGCTGTGCTAGAGATAGTCTAGCGGGCTACAATGAGCAGTTCTTC.